The T cell receptor beta chain described here comes from a study of blood T cell repertoires in COVID-19. Study in general: Both acute and convalescent COVID-19 samples were obtained from the United States, Italy and Spain. T cells, B-cell-depleted T cells, or PBMCs supplied cDNA or gDNA.

CDR3 length equals 17 residues. J lost 0 bases, V lost 7 bases, and 9 bases had no gene match. Germline loops: CDR1 LGHNT, CDR2 FRNRAP. Produced via immunoSEQ multiplex PCR; TCRdb's table is partial and in-frame only. The repertoire includes 180,000 or so clones, 80% to 90% of them detected once, and roughly 7.8% sits in the top ten. Sequences were obtained from peripheral blood. The V call is TRBV12-5, the J call TRBJ2-6; 7 bases map to TRBD1. The receptor comes from a man aged 60-69 years with acute or convalescent COVID-19. The DNA of the CDR3 is TGTGCTAGTGCCGACGGACAGGCGAGCTCTGGGGCCAACGTCCTGACTTTC. As protein: CASADGQASSGANVLTF. Full variable domain (rest looked up from reference TRBV12-5 and TRBJ2-6): DARVTQTPRHKVTEMGQEVTMRCQPILGHNTVFWYRQTMMQGLELLAYFRNRAPLDDSGMPKDRFSAEMPDATLATLKIQPSEPRDSAVYFCASADGQASSGANVLTFGAGSRLTVL.